Detailed here is one T cell receptor beta chain. Original methodology: From reference gene primer amplification, estimates of nucleated cell counts were derived. Generated by immunoSEQ multiplex PCR, the TCRdb table keeps only in-frame clones and is missing some. V and J calls and clone size are given by that table; D and trimming were obtained from the DNA. In the table there are about 130,000 clones, around 80% of which are singletons. The data were taken from a study of blood T cell repertoires in COVID-19. As for the study in general: Specimens from acute and convalescent COVID-19 originated in the United States, Italy and Spain. Nucleic acid was either cDNA or gDNA, and it came from T cells, B-cell-depleted T cells, or PBMCs.

Germline assignment: CDR1 SGHVS and CDR2 FNYEAQ. V shed 3 bases and J 2 bases; nucleotides not matched to a gene: 2. CDR3 length equals 15 residues. The chain couples TRBV7-6 to TRBJ2-2; TRBD1 aligns across 8 bases. The sequenced sample was peripheral blood. The receptor comes from a man aged 55 to 69 who had recovered from COVID-19. The CDR3 DNA sequence: TGTGCCAGCAGCTTGGACAGGGCAAACACCGGGGAGCTGTTTTTT. Residues: CASSLDRANTGELFF.